This entry is about one T cell receptor beta chain. This sample stems from a study of cytomegalovirus exposure and HLA in healthy donors. The CDR3 has 15 amino acids. Germline lookup yields CDR1 MDHEN and CDR2 SYDVKM. Trimming cost V 4 bases and J 0 bases, with 9 bases left between them. Only in-frame clones appear in the TCRdb table, and some are missing; sequencing was by immunoSEQ multiplex PCR. The sample includes 150,000 to 170,000 clones, more than 70% of them seen just once. The donors were part of the validation cohort, which consisted of some 120 subjects and was separate from the first cohort of about 650 subjects.

Specimen: PBMCs. The V gene is TRBV28, the J gene TRBJ2-2; D unresolved. The sequence was obtained from a human donor in good health. CDR3 in DNA: TGTGCCAGCAGTTCCGTGACACCGAACACCGGGGAGCTGTTTTTT. It translates to CASSSVTPNTGELFF.